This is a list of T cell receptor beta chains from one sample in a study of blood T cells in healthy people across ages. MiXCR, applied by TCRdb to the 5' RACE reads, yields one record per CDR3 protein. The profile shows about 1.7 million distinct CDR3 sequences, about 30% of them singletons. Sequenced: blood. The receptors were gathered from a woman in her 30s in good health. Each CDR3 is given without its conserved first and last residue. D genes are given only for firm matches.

ASKEGLFRMNTEAF TRBJ1-1 NA TRBV19
SAGTGYGDTQY TRBJ2-3 TRBD1 TRBV29-1
ASSLSGGGRTGQPQH TRBJ1-5 NA TRBV28
ASLVRLGGENTEAF TRBJ1-1 NA TRBV6-5
ASSYSRGVEYEQY TRBJ2-7 NA TRBV6-6
ASSETRGETQY NA NA TRBV2
ASSPRGQGVINYGYT TRBJ1-2 TRBD1 TRBV27
ANSQTGVSSYEQY TRBJ2-7 TRBD1 TRBV7-9
ASSPLSGGAGEQY TRBJ2-7 TRBD2 TRBV3-1
ATSQGLAGVSRGELF TRBJ2-2 TRBD2 TRBV6-4
ASSLDTRKGPEAF TRBJ1-1 NA TRBV7-7
ASSPPAALETQY TRBJ2-5 NA TRBV7-2
ASSSTGRGTYGGYT TRBJ1-2 TRBD1 TRBV28
ASSVVASGGTNEQF TRBJ2-1 TRBD2 TRBV9
ASSHPRLTGTYEQY TRBJ2-7 TRBD1 TRBV27
SARVLAGYEQY TRBJ2-7 TRBD2 TRBV20-1
ASSLAGRGNSPLH TRBJ1-6 TRBD1 TRBV7-9
SAREIGGSGGYT TRBJ1-2 NA TRBV20-1
ASSKDPGSYEQY TRBJ2-7 NA TRBV7-9
SVGTKNEQF TRBJ2-1 NA TRBV29-1
ASSFIRPTRTGELF TRBJ2-2 NA TRBV5-5
ASNQPGLYGYI TRBJ1-2 NA TRBV7-9
ASSQDLTAGGPSYNEQF TRBJ2-1 TRBD2 TRBV14
SAHGQPYEQY TRBJ2-7 NA TRBV20-1
IADAGGGMAEAF TRBJ1-1 NA TRBV20-1
ASSLAYAGGSGANVLT TRBJ2-6 TRBD2 TRBV5-1
ASSSGLASYTGELF TRBJ2-2 TRBD2 TRBV5-6
ASHPGYNSPLH TRBJ1-6 NA TRBV12-3/TRBV12-4
ASSPQGIPWEQY TRBJ2-7 NA TRBV12-3/TRBV12-4
SVEVGGGREQY TRBJ2-7 TRBD2 TRBV29-1
ASSFVVGPYEQY TRBJ2-7 NA TRBV12-3/TRBV12-4
ASSQEGRGALSATQY TRBJ2-5 TRBD2 TRBV4-1
ASGTSGTDEQF TRBJ2-1 TRBD2 TRBV12-5
AGSLSSVQGRTDTQY TRBJ2-3 NA TRBV7-2
SVLESSYEQY TRBJ2-7 NA TRBV29-1
ASSLIGDSNNEQF TRBJ2-1 NA TRBV7-9
ASSLSGGPTDEQF TRBJ2-1 TRBD2 TRBV7-3
ASSYASPPVEQF TRBJ2-1 NA TRBV7-2
ASSQESAGAQSPLH TRBJ1-6 NA TRBV14
ASSASGRWNEQF TRBJ2-1 TRBD2 TRBV9
ASSLDEGGEQY TRBJ2-5 NA TRBV7-2
ASSYSVGNQPQH TRBJ1-5 NA TRBV6-5
SAESGTQNRGQY TRBJ2-5 TRBD2 TRBV20-1
ASSAGGKTQY TRBJ2-5 TRBD2 TRBV6-1
ASAESGSGEQY TRBJ2-7 NA TRBV28
ASSAGDRRNNEQF TRBJ2-1 TRBD1 TRBV12-3/TRBV12-4
ASAVAGLDTQY TRBJ2-3 NA TRBV7-2
ASSLSGRGSYGYT TRBJ1-2 NA TRBV7-9
ASGEDYEQY TRBJ2-7 NA TRBV12-5
ASSGGVTYEQY TRBJ2-7 NA TRBV12-3/TRBV12-4
ASSGTYDRGRTFSNQPQH TRBJ1-5 TRBD1 TRBV13
ASNPSGSQETQY TRBJ2-5 TRBD2 TRBV6-6
ASSSNRGAQETQY TRBJ2-5 NA TRBV7-2